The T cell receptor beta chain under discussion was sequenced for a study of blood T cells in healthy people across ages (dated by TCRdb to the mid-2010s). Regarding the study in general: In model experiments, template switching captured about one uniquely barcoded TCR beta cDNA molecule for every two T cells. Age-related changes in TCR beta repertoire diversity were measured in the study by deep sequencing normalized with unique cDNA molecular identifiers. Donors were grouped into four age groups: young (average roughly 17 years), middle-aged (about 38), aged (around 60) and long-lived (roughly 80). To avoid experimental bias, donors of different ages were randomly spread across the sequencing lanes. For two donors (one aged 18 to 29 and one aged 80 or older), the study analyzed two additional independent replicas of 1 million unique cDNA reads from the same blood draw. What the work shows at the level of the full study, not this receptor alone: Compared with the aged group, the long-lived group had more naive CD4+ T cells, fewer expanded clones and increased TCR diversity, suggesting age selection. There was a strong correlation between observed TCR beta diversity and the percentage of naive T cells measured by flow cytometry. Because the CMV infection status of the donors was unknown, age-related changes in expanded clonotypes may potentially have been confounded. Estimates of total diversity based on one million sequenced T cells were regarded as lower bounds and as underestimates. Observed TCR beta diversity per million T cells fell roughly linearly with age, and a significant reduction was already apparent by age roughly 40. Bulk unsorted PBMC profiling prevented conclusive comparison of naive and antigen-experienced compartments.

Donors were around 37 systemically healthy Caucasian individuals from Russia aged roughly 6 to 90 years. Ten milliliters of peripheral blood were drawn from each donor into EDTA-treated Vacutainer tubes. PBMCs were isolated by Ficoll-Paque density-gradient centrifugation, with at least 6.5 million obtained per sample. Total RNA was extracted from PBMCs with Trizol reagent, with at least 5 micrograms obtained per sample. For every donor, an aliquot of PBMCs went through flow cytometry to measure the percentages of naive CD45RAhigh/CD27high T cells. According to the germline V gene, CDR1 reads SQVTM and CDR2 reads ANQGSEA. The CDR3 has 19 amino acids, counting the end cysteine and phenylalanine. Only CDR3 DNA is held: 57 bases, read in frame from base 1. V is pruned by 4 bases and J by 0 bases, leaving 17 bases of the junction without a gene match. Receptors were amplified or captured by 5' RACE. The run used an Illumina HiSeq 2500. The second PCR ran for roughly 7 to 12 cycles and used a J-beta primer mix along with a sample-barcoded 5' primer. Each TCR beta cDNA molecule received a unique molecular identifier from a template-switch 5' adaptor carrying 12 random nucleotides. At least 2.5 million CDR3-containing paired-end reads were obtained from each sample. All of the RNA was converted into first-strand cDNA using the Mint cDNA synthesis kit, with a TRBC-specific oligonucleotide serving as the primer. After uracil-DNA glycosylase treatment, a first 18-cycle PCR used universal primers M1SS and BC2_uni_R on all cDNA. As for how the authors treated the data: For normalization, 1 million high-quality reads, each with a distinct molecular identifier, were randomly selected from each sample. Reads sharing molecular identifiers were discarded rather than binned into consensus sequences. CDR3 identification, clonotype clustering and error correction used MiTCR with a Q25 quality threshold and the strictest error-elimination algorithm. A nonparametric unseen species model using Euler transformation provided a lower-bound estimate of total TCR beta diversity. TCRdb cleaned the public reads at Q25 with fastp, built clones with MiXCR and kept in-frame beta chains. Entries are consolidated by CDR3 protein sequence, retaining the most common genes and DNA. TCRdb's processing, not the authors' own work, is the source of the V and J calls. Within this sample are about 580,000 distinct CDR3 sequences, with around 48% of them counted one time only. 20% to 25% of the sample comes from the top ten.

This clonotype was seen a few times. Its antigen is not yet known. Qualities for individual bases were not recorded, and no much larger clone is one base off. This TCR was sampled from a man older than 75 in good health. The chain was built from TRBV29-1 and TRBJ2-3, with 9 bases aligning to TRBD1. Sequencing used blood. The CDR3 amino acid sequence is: CSVARGQGRWKSSTDTQYF. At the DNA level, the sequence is TGCAGCGTTGCCCGGGGACAGGGCCGCTGGAAGTCTAGCACAGATACGCAGTATTTT.